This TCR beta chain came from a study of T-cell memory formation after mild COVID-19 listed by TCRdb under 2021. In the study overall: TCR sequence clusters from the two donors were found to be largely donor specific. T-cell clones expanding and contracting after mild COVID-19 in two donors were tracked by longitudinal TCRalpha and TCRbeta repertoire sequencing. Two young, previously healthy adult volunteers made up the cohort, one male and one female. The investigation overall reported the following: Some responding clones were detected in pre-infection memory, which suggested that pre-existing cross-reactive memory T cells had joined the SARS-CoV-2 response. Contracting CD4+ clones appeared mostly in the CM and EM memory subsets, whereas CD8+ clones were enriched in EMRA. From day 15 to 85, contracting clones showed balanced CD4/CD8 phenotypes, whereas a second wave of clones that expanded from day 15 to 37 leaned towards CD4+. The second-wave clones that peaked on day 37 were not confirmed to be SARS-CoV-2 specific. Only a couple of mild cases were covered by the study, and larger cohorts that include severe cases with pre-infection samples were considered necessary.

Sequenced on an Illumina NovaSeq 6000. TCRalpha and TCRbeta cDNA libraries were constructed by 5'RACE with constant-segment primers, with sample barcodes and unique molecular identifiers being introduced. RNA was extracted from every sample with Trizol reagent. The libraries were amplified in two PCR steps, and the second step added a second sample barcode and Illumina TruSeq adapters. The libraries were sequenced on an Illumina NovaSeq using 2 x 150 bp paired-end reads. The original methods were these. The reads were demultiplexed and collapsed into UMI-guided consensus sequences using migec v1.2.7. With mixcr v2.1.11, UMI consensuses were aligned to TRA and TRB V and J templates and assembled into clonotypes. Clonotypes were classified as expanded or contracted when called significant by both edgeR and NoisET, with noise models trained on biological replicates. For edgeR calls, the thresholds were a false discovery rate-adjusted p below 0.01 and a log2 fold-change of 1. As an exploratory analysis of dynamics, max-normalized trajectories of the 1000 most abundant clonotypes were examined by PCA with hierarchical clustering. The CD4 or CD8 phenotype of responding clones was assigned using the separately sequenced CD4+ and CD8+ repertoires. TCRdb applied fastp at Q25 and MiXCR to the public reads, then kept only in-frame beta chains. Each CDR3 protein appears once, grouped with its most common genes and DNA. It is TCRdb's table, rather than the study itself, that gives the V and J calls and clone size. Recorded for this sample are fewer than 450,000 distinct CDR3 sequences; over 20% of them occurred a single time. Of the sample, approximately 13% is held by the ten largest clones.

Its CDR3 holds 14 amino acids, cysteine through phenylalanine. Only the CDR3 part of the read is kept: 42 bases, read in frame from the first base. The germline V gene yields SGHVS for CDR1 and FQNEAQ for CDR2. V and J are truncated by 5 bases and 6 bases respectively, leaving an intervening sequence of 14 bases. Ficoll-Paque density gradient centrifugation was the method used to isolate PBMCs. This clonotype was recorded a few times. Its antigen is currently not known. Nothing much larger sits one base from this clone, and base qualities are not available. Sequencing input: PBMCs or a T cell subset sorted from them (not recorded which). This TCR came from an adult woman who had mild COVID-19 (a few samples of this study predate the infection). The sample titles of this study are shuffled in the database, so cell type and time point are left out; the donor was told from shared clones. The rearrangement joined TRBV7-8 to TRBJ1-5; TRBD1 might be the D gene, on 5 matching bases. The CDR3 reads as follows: CASSMDAGGQPQHF. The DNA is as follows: TGTGCCAGCAGCATGGACGCGGGGGGTCAGCCCCAGCATTTT.